A single sample is the source of the 30 T cell receptor beta chains below, sequenced in a study of T cells in Graves' hyperthyroidism and ophthalmopathy. Amplification of TCR beta CDR3 regions used RNA as the template. The HTBI primer set drove a first-round RT-PCR of the TCR CDR3. Each CDR3 protein is one row after TCRdb ran MiXCR on the multiplex PCR reads. The sample includes a few hundred thousand distinct CDR3 sequences, approximately 15% seen only once; the top ten take about 14%. Material for sequencing was blood. All receptors come from a woman in her thirties or forties with Graves' hyperthyroidism that later progressed to Graves' ophthalmopathy.

This clonotype was seen many times. J is TRBJ2-1 and V is TRBV27; perhaps TRBD2 as D (6 bases). The CDR3 runs 16 residues. The germline V and J ends were trimmed by 5 bases and 4 bases, with 18 bases remaining between them. Germline-derived CDR1 and CDR2 are MNHEY and SMNVEV (reference sequence). This CDR3 reads CASSPVAEPPYNEQFF. Written as DNA, the CDR3 is TGTGCCAGCAGTCCCGTAGCGGAGCCGCCTTACAATGAGCAGTTCTTC.

This clonotype occurred many times. The rearrangement links TRBV30 to TRBJ2-7; 9 bases map to TRBD1. V lost 4 bases and J lost 5; bases outside the gene matches: 3. Germline V lookup: CDR1 GTSNPN, CDR2 SVGIG (reference sequence). The CDR3 consists of 12 residues. The CDR3, as DNA: TGTGCCTGGACACAGGGGGCCGACGAGCAGTACTTC. It encodes CAWTQGADEQYF.

In its sample, this clonotype was seen many times. The junction shows a germline mismatch at one end, possibly a read error. The chain links TRBV28 to TRBJ2-3, with 16 bases matching TRBD2. The CDR3 extends over 18 amino acids. From germline, CDR1 is MDHEN and CDR2 SYDVKM. The CDR3 loop reads CTSSLGLAGGDGTDTQYF. The CDR3 DNA follows: TGTACCAGCAGTTTGGGACTAGCGGGGGGGGACGGCACAGATACGCAGTATTTT.

This clonotype showed up many times. This chain uses TRBV20-1 with TRBJ2-7; 7 bases agree with TRBD2. Germline CDR1 DFQATT, CDR2 SNEGSKA (reference sequence). The V gene end was trimmed by 2 bases and the J gene end by 3 bases; junction bases not matched to a gene: 7. The CDR3 loop spans 14 amino acids. The CDR3 reads CSARSFGGGYEQYF. In DNA form, the CDR3 reads TGCAGTGCTAGATCTTTTGGCGGGGGCTACGAGCAGTACTTC.

J is TRBJ2-2 and V is TRBV2, with a weak D call TRBD1 (6 bases). This CDR3 region has 12 residues. Per the germline V gene, CDR1 is SNHLY and CDR2 is FYNNEI. CDR3 region: CAGEQGVGELFF. CDR3 nucleotides: TGTGCTGGAGAACAGGGAGTCGGGGAGCTGTTTTTT.

The J gene is TRBJ2-7, the V gene TRBV2; 16 nucleotides agree with TRBD2. In germline, CDR1 is SNHLY, CDR2 FYNNEI. The V segment lost 6 bases and the J segment 5 bases; nucleotides outside the gene matches: 7. The CDR3 is 16 residues long. CDR3 nucleotides: TGTGCCAGCAGCGGGGGACTAGCGGGAGGGAGCGACGAGCAGTACTTC. This encodes CASSGGLAGGSDEQYF.

This clonotype appeared once. V is TRBV19 and J is TRBJ2-7; D remains unclear. The DNA end favors TRBJ2-1, so the J call may be wrong. Looked up from germline, CDR1 is LNHDA and CDR2 is SQIVND (reference sequence). The CDR3 is 14 amino acids. The CDR3 protein is CASSLIGGSYEQFF. In nucleotides, the CDR3 is TGTGCCAGTAGTTTAATAGGCGGCTCCTACGAGCAGTTCTTC.

This clonotype was recorded many times. The CDR3 region is CASSPLDSRSLGYTF. DNA for the CDR3: TGTGCCAGCAGCCCACTAGACAGTCGATCTCTTGGCTACACCTTC. The V and J genes are TRBV9 and TRBJ1-2, with a possible D match to TRBD1 (5 bases). Germline V gives CDR1 SGDLS, CDR2 YYNGEE. This CDR3 has 15 residues. V was shortened by 4 bases and J by 7 bases, with 20 bases between the two germline ends.

In its sample, this clonotype was seen many times. V is TRBV11-2 and J is TRBJ2-5; D not certain. The CDR3 is 12 amino acids. Germline V gene sequence: CDR1 SGHAT, CDR2 FQNNGV. V shed 1 base and J shed 5 bases, with 5 bases lying between them. CDR3: CASSLVPETQYF. In DNA, the CDR3 is TGTGCCAGCAGCTTAGTCCCGGAGACCCAGTACTTC.

This clonotype was recorded many times. The rearrangement joins TRBV5-1 to TRBJ2-5; 8 nucleotides agree with TRBD1. This CDR3 is 16 amino acids long. Germline V gene data show CDR1 as SGHRS and CDR2 as YFSETQ. J lost 9 bases, V lost 1 base, and 14 bases had no gene match. CDR3 region: CASSLRFQGAQGPQYF. CDR3 nucleotide sequence: TGCGCCAGCAGCTTGCGCTTCCAGGGGGCTCAAGGTCCCCAGTACTTC.

This clonotype was seen a handful of times. The V gene is TRBV19, the J gene TRBJ2-2; D gene unclear. The CDR3 consists of 13 residues. CDR1 and CDR2 from the germline V gene are LNHDA and SQIVND (reference sequence). V was pared by 3 bases and J by 3 bases, with 5 bases between. This CDR3 is CASSMWDTGELFF. The CDR3 nucleotides read TGTGCCAGTAGTATGTGGGACACCGGGGAGCTGTTTTTT.

The rearrangement links TRBV27 to TRBJ2-1; 14 bases align to TRBD2. The trim removed 7 bases at V and 8 bases at J, leaving 13 bases unmatched. Germline CDR1 MNHEY, CDR2 SMNVEV (reference sequence). CDR3 length equals 17 residues. The CDR3, as DNA: TGTGCCAGCAAATTGAGTGGGACTAGCGGGAGTATCGATGAGCAGTTCTTC. Protein product: CASKLSGTSGSIDEQFF.

CDR3 region: CSASSSGRSYEQYF. CDR3 sequence (DNA): TGCAGTGCTAGTTCTAGCGGGAGATCATACGAGCAGTACTTC. The chain combines TRBV20-1 with TRBJ2-7; 10 nucleotides align to TRBD2. This CDR3 spans 14 amino acids. Germline trimming cut 3 bases from V and 4 bases from J; bases unmatched to any gene: 6. Germline values: CDR1 DFQATT, CDR2 SNEGSKA (reference sequence).

This clonotype was picked up many times. The rearrangement joins TRBV12-3 or TRBV12-4 to TRBJ2-3, with TRBD2 matching over 8 bases. The CDR3 covers 16 residues. The J segment lost 1 base and the V segment lost 5 bases, leaving 8 bases of the junction unmatched. For the CDR3, the DNA is TGTGCCAGCAGTCCCAGGCCGACTAGCGGCACAGATACGCAGTATTTT. Encoded protein: CASSPRPTSGTDTQYF.

The chain links TRBV7-2 to TRBJ2-5; D is unclear. Trimming shortened V by 2 bases and J by 5 bases, and 15 bases separated the two germline ends. The CDR3 contains 15 residues. CDR1 is SGHTA and CDR2 is FQGNSA in the germline V gene. The CDR3 region is CASSLISSVRETQYF. The CDR3 bases are TGTGCCAGCAGCTTAATTAGCTCGGTGAGGGAGACCCAGTACTTC.

This clonotype was detected ten times or more. The gene calls are TRBV12-3 or TRBV12-4 and TRBJ2-1; perhaps TRBD2 as D (6 bases). Trimming took 6 bases from V and 2 from J, leaving 8 bases between them. This CDR3 comprises 13 residues. CDR3 loop: CASSGSPYNEQFF. Here the CDR3 DNA reads TGTGCCAGCAGCGGGAGTCCCTACAATGAGCAGTTCTTC.

A few counts support this clonotype. This chain uses TRBV5-5 with TRBJ1-5; D not certain. V dropped 0 bases and J dropped 7 bases, with 11 bases sitting between them. The CDR3 sequence is 14 residues long. CDR1 is SGHKS and CDR2 is YYEKEE in the germline V gene (reference sequence). CDR3 protein: CASSLGAPRQPQHF. In DNA form, the CDR3 reads TGTGCCAGCAGCTTGGGGGCCCCAAGGCAGCCCCAGCATTTT.

This clonotype came up a few times. Since a much larger clone is just one base distant, this may be a read error. The gene calls are TRBV5-1 and TRBJ2-3; unclear D gene. The better agreement between TRBJ1-5 and the DNA end casts doubt on the J call. The CDR3 has 14 residues. Germline V gene data show CDR1 as SGHRS and CDR2 as YFSETQ. Written as DNA, the CDR3 is TGCGCCAGCAACGTCGGAGGATTCACAGATACGCAGCATTTT. It translates to CASNVGGFTDTQHF.

This clonotype occurred many times. The chain couples TRBV9 to TRBJ2-7; D is possibly TRBD1 or TRBD2 (5 bases each). V was trimmed by 3 bases and J by 3 bases, leaving 16 bases between them. CDR3 size: 15 residues. Germline CDR1 SGDLS, CDR2 YYNGEE. CDR3 bases: TGTGCCAGCAGCGGAGAAGAGGGTGGGGGCTACGAGCAGTACTTC. Its protein product is CASSGEEGGGYEQYF.

This clonotype was picked up many times. V gene TRBV3-1 combines with J gene TRBJ2-7, with D perhaps matching TRBD1 (5 bases). This CDR3 contains 11 residues. In germline, CDR1 is LGHDT, CDR2 YNNKEL (reference sequence). Deletions cut 2 bases from V and 10 bases from J, with 9 bases between. CDR3 protein: CASSQSDNQYF. As DNA, the CDR3 is TGTGCCAGCAGCCAATCGGACAATCAGTACTTC.

This clonotype was seen repeatedly, ten times or more. The chain links TRBV12-3 or TRBV12-4 to TRBJ1-4; D is undetermined. The ends were cut back, 5 bases at V and 0 bases at J, with 7 bases in the middle. The CDR3 extends over 14 amino acids. DNA of the CDR3: TGTGCCAGCAGTCTACACGCAACTAATGAAAAACTGTTTTTT. This encodes CASSLHATNEKLFF.

Ten or more counts support this clonotype. This CDR3 reads CASSPRQGAETQYF. CDR3 DNA: TGTGCCAGCAGTCCACGGCAGGGGGCTGAGACCCAGTACTTC. The gene calls are TRBV12-3 or TRBV12-4 and TRBJ2-5; 8 nucleotides align to TRBD1. V trimming: 5 bases; J trimming: 5 bases; junction bases outside the gene matches: 7. This CDR3 is 14 amino acids long.

This clonotype showed up just a few times. This may come from a read error, since a much larger clone is one base off. The chain couples TRBV2 to TRBJ2-5, with 7 nucleotides matching TRBD2. CDR1 and CDR2 from the germline V gene are SNHLY and FYNNEI. This CDR3 region has 16 residues. CDR3 DNA: TGTGCCGGCAGTGAACGGCTAGCGGTGTACCAAGAGACCCAGTACTTC. This gives the protein CAGSERLAVYQETQYF.

This clonotype was recorded many times. The gene calls are TRBV7-3 and TRBJ2-2; 8 bases agree with TRBD1. V shed 5 bases and J 6 bases; nucleotides not matched to a gene: 5. The CDR3 is made up of 14 amino acids. CDR1 is SGHTA and CDR2 is FQGTGA in the germline V gene. The CDR3 DNA reads TGTGCCAGCAGCCCTCGGACAGGGCCCGGGGAGCTGTTTTTT. It translates to CASSPRTGPGELFF.

The table lists this clonotype with a few counts. A much bigger clone sits one base away, suggesting this may be a read error. The chain combines TRBV7-8 with TRBJ1-5, with D maybe TRBD1 (5 bases). Germline V gene data show CDR1 as SGHVS and CDR2 as FQNEAQ. The CDR3 has 19 residues. The CDR3 DNA reads as TGTGCCAGCAGCTTAGGGTTGGACGACAGATACGTTAGCAATCAGCCCCCGCATTTT. Its protein is CASSLGLDDRYVSNQPPHF.

This clonotype was observed a handful of times. This rearrangement joins TRBV19 to TRBJ2-6; D is uncertain. V was trimmed by 4 bases and J by 0 bases, leaving 4 bases between them. CDR3 length equals 14 residues. Looked up from germline, CDR1 is LNHDA and CDR2 is SQIVND (reference sequence). The CDR3 here is CASSKASGANVLTF. As DNA, the CDR3 is TGTGCCAGTAGTAAGGCCTCTGGGGCCAACGTCCTGACTTTC.

CDR3 loop: CASTNSENTGELFF. In DNA, the CDR3 is TGTGCCAGCACCAATAGCGAGAACACCGGGGAGCTGTTTTTT. The rearrangement links TRBV11-1 to TRBJ2-2; D is perhaps TRBD2 (5 bases). Trimming removed 7 bases at V and 1 base at J, with 10 bases between. The CDR3 runs 14 residues. Germline values: CDR1 SGHAT, CDR2 FQDESV (reference sequence).

This clonotype was seen many times. This chain joins TRBV13 and TRBJ2-1; the match to TRBD1 covers 7 bases. The CDR3 is made up of 17 amino acids. Germline loops: CDR1 PRHDT, CDR2 FYEKMQ (reference sequence). Trimming took 1 base from V and 5 from J; bases not matched to a gene: 11. The CDR3 nucleotides read TGTGCCAGCAGCTTAGTTCTAATGAGACAGGGCCACAATGAGCAGTTCTTC. Residues: CASSLVLMRQGHNEQFF.

As regards this clonotype: Because it lacks the conserved phenylalanine or tryptophan at the end, this CDR3 is likely a read error. This rearrangement joins TRBV20-1 to TRBJ1-5; D not certain. V shed 7 bases and J shed 4 bases, with 11 bases lying between them. The CDR3 is 12 residues long. Germline loops: CDR1 DFQATT, CDR2 SNEGSKA (reference sequence). CDR3 protein: CSVGRVNQPQHS. The CDR3 DNA follows: TGCAGTGTGGGGAGGGTTAATCAGCCCCAGCATTCT.

This clonotype was detected ten times or more. CDR3 residues: CASSQVIDSRNTQYF. CDR3 DNA: TGTGCCAGCAGCCAAGTCATCGACTCCCGAAATACGCAGTATTTT. The chain combines TRBV4-2 with TRBJ2-3; D uncertain. The germline CDR1 and CDR2 sequences are LGHNA and YNFKEQ. The length of the CDR3 is 15 residues. The V end was cut by 1 base, the J end by 7 bases, with 15 bases between.